These 28 T cell receptor beta chains were all obtained from the same sample, sequenced in a study of human T cells and chemical hapten exposure. Time point in this sample: pre-sensitization, week 0. Treatment given: therapeutic diphenylcyclopropenone sensitization with weekly scalp DPC. TCRdb used MiXCR to reprocess the RACE reads, holding one entry per CDR3 protein. Here the sample spans fewer than 350,000 distinct CDR3 sequences, 7.7% being singletons. Source: whole blood, taken in connection with sensitization to the hapten diphenylcyclopropenone (DPC). These receptors originate from a man younger than 30 with alopecia areata. Some clones in this sample may be carry-over from other donors' samples.

The sample holds a few counts of this clonotype. This chain joins TRBV5-1 and TRBJ2-7; 13 nucleotides agree with TRBD2. Germline V gives CDR1 SGHRS, CDR2 YFSETQ. This CDR3 region has 15 residues. V lost 4 bases to trimming and J lost 5 bases; unmatched junction nucleotides: 6. CDR3 nucleotide sequence: TGCGCCAGCAGCCCAGGACTAGCGGGGGCCCACGAGCAGTACTTC. It translates to CASSPGLAGAHEQYF.

This clonotype was counted only a few times. This chain connects TRBV2 to TRBJ2-2; D is tentatively TRBD1 or TRBD2 (6 bases each). This CDR3 contains 15 residues. Germline V gives CDR1 SNHLY, CDR2 FYNNEI. Deletions cut 3 bases from V and 4 bases from J, with 12 bases between. The CDR3 DNA is TGTGCCAGCAGTGAGAGTGGGGGGCTCACCGGGGAGCTGTTTTTT. Its protein is CASSESGGLTGELFF.

This rearrangement joins TRBV6-5 to TRBJ2-1; D perhaps matches TRBD2 (6 bases). V lost 3 bases to trimming and J lost 8 bases, with 14 bases between them. This CDR3 is built from 14 residues. Germline-derived CDR1 and CDR2 are MNHEY and SVGAGI. CDR3 DNA sequence: TGTGCCAGCAGTTATCGGAGGGCTGATGATGAGCAGTTCTTC. It is translated as CASSYRRADDEQFF.

This clonotype was picked up many times. V is TRBV2 and J is TRBJ1-5, with TRBD1 as a possible D gene (5 bases). With 6 bases removed from V and 4 bases from J, the gap between germline ends came to 10 bases. Germline assignment: CDR1 SNHLY and CDR2 FYNNEI. The CDR3 totals 13 residues. CDR3 amino acids: CASRRDGNQPQHF. The CDR3 DNA sequence: TGTGCCAGCAGAAGGGACGGAAATCAGCCCCAGCATTTT.

The sample holds a few counts of this clonotype. V and J are TRBV6-1 and TRBJ2-3; D unresolved. CDR3 size: 13 residues. V lost 4 bases and J 4 bases, leaving 9 bases between the germline ends. The germline CDR1 and CDR2 sequences are MNHNS and SASEGT. Here the CDR3 reads CASSASRADTQYF. CDR3 DNA sequence: TGTGCCAGCAGTGCATCTAGGGCAGATACGCAGTATTTT.

This clonotype has ten or more counts. In DNA form, the CDR3 reads TGTGCCAGCGCAGACAGGGTGTCTCAGCCCCAGCATTTT. Its translation: CASADRVSQPQHF. The chain joins TRBV28 to TRBJ1-5, with 7 positions matching TRBD1. V shed 8 bases and J 6 bases; nucleotides not matched to a gene: 7. CDR3 length: 13 residues. Germline assignment: CDR1 MDHEN and CDR2 SYDVKM. Combining the CDR3 with reference TRBV28 and TRBJ1-5 gives the whole variable domain DVKVTQSSRYLVKRTGEKVFLECVQDMDHENMFWYRQDPGLGLRLIYFSYDVKMKEKGDIPEGYSVSREKKERFSLILESASTNQTSMYLCASADRVSQPQHFGDGTRLSIL.

The sample holds many counts of this clonotype. This chain links TRBV20-1 with TRBJ2-1, with no clear D. CDR3 length: 11 residues. Per the germline V gene, CDR1 is DFQATT and CDR2 is SNEGSKA (reference sequence). Trimming shortened V by 2 bases and J by 4 bases, and 3 bases separated the two germline ends. The DNA for the CDR3 is TGCAGTGCTAGACTTTACAATGAGCAGTTCTTC. Its protein is CSARLYNEQFF.

This clonotype turned up a few times. This chain uses TRBV9 with TRBJ2-1; 7 bases map to TRBD2. Germline V gene lookup returns CDR1 SGDLS and CDR2 YYNGEE. The CDR3 is 12 amino acids. V lost 6 bases, J lost 10 bases, and 7 bases stayed unmatched. The CDR3 spells CASNEASGEQFF. The DNA for the CDR3 is TGTGCCAGCAATGAGGCTAGCGGAGAGCAGTTCTTC.

This clonotype showed up just a few times. The genes are TRBV7-9 and TRBJ1-5, with TRBD1 matching over 7 bases. The V gene end was trimmed by 5 bases and the J gene end by 5 bases; junction bases not matched to a gene: 6. The V gene's germline CDR1 is SEHNR and CDR2 FQNEAQ (reference sequence). The CDR3 covers 14 residues. The CDR3 sequence: CASSHGQDDQPQHF. The CDR3 nucleotides read TGTGCCAGCAGCCATGGACAGGATGATCAGCCCCAGCATTTT.

J is TRBJ1-2 and V is TRBV27; D gene unclear. V gave up 2 bases and J gave up 4 bases, with 14 bases separating them. CDR3 length: 15 amino acids. Germline V gene data show CDR1 as MNHEY and CDR2 as SMNVEV (reference sequence). CDR3 in amino acids: CASSLAYNSAYGYTF. CDR3 nucleotide sequence: TGTGCCAGCAGTTTAGCTTATAATTCTGCCTATGGCTACACCTTC.

The chain recombines TRBV3-2 with TRBJ2-5; the table's D call, TRBD2, was not checked against the DNA. TRBV3-2 is a pseudogene segment. The CDR3 is 19 amino acids. In DNA form, the CDR3 reads TGTGCCAGCAGCCAAGTCGGAGCGGGGGGCCACGACGATAAAGAGACCCAGTACTTC. The encoded protein is CASSQVGAGGHDDKETQYF.

This clonotype was counted between two and nine times. J is TRBJ1-6 and V is TRBV6-5; 7 nucleotides agree with TRBD1. This CDR3 is 16 amino acids long. Germline V gene sequence: CDR1 MNHEY, CDR2 SVGAGI. The V and J ends lost 5 bases and 6 bases, in that order; junction bases with no gene match: 10. CDR3 in amino acids: CASSKQGFTSNSPLHF. CDR3 DNA: TGTGCCAGCAGTAAACAGGGGTTCACGAGTAATTCACCCCTCCACTTT.

This chain's CDR3 is CASSSRESYNSPLHF. The CDR3 DNA reads as TGTGCCAGCAGTTCCAGGGAATCCTATAATTCACCCCTCCACTTT. The chain combines TRBV12-3 or TRBV12-4 with TRBJ1-6; D may be TRBD1 (5 bases). V dropped 4 bases and J dropped 1 base, with 8 bases sitting between them. The CDR3 is made up of 15 amino acids.

This clonotype was recorded a few times. The chain is built from TRBV5-1 and TRBJ1-3; 8 bases are shared with TRBD1. CDR3 size: 17 residues. J gave up 0 bases and V 2 bases, and 7 bases lay outside the gene matches. Germline CDR1 SGHRS, CDR2 YFSETQ. CDR3 protein: CASSLQGGHSSGNTIYF. CDR3 nucleotides: TGCGCCAGCAGCTTACAGGGGGGGCACAGCTCTGGAAACACCATATATTTT.

The J gene is TRBJ1-2, the V gene TRBV6-2 or TRBV6-3, with 7 nucleotides matching TRBD1. Losses at the gene ends were 8 bases for V and 0 bases for J; bases not matched to a gene: 9. The germline CDR1 and CDR2 sequences are MNHEY and SVGEGT. The CDR3 has 15 residues. The CDR3 spells CASQGQVVANYGYTF. In DNA form, the CDR3 reads TGTGCCAGCCAAGGACAGGTCGTGGCTAACTATGGCTACACCTTC.

This clonotype was seen a handful of times. The genes are TRBV7-9 and TRBJ2-2; D is ambiguous. The CDR3 contains 13 residues. CDR1 is SEHNR, CDR2 FQNEAQ, per germline (reference sequence). V lost 2 bases and J 6 bases, leaving 7 bases between the germline ends. CDR3 DNA: TGTGCCAGCAGCTTATGGGGTTCCGGGGAGCTGTTTTTT. Translated, it gives CASSLWGSGELFF. Supplemented by reference TRBV7-9 and TRBJ2-2, the full variable domain reads DTGVSQNPRHKITKRGQNVTFRCDPISEHNRLYWYRQTLGQGPEFLTYFQNEAQLEKSRLLSDRFSAERPKGSFSTLEIQRTEQGDSAMYLCASSLWGSGELFFGEGSRLTVL.

A few counts support this clonotype. The rearrangement links TRBV11-1 to TRBJ2-7, with 7 bases identical to TRBD1. Germline V gene data show CDR1 as SGHAT and CDR2 as FQDESV (reference sequence). V shed 5 bases and J 1 base; nucleotides not matched to a gene: 8. This CDR3 comprises 15 residues. DNA for the CDR3: TGTGCCAGCAGCCGACTGGGCAGGGGGTCCTACGAGCAGTACGTC. Residues: CASSRLGRGSYEQYV.

This clonotype came up a few times. The chain recombines TRBV2 with TRBJ1-1, with D maybe TRBD1 (6 bases). The V gene lost 3 bases and the J gene lost 6 bases, with 17 bases spanning the gap. There are 15 residues in the CDR3. Germline V lookup: CDR1 SNHLY, CDR2 FYNNEI. CDR3 loop: CASSEREGGMPEAFF. The DNA for the CDR3 is TGTGCCAGCAGTGAGCGTGAGGGGGGTATGCCTGAAGCTTTCTTT.

This clonotype showed up just a few times. The chain has TRBV4-1 and TRBJ2-3, with 8 bases that match TRBD2. This CDR3 has 15 residues. V shed 3 bases, J shed 2 bases, and the junction held 4 bases outside the gene matches. Germline-derived CDR1 and CDR2 are MGHRA and YSYEKL. The CDR3 here is CASSHLAGPTDTQYF. The DNA for the CDR3 is TGCGCCAGCAGCCATCTAGCGGGCCCCACAGATACGCAGTATTTT.

V gene TRBV4-3 combines with J gene TRBJ2-2; the D gene is possibly TRBD1 (6 bases). V lost 4 bases to trimming and J lost 0 bases, with 12 bases between them. This CDR3 spans 16 amino acids. Germline lookup yields CDR1 LGHNA and CDR2 YSLEER. The CDR3 here is CASSLWTDSNTGELFF. In DNA, the CDR3 is TGCGCCAGCAGCCTTTGGACAGATTCGAACACCGGGGAGCTGTTTTTT.

This clonotype occurred a few times. The J gene is TRBJ1-1, the V gene TRBV4-1; weak D call: TRBD1 (6 bases). The CDR3 length is 15 residues. Trimming took 3 bases from V and 3 from J, leaving 14 bases between them. Germline V CDR1 and CDR2: MGHRA, YSYEKL. The CDR3 protein is CASSHVSGTYTEAFF. The CDR3 coding sequence is TGCGCCAGCAGCCATGTCTCCGGGACATACACTGAAGCTTTCTTT.

This clonotype was seen a handful of times. J is TRBJ2-1 and V is TRBV29-1; D gene ambiguous. CDR3 length: 14 residues. Germline CDR1 is SQVTM and CDR2 is ANQGSEA. Between the trimmed V and J ends, which lost 3 bases and 0 bases, there was a span of 9 bases. The chain's CDR3 is CSVDGGSSYNEQFF. In nucleotides, the CDR3 is TGCAGCGTTGACGGCGGAAGCTCCTACAATGAGCAGTTCTTC.

The chain recombines TRBV10-3 with TRBJ2-7, with TRBD2 matching over 10 bases. Trimming removed 6 bases from V and 4 bases from J; junction bases left unmatched: 9. Per germline, CDR1 ENHRY and CDR2 SYGVKD. The CDR3 consists of 15 residues. CDR3 amino acids: CAISLTSGAFYEQYF. The CDR3 bases are TGTGCCATCAGCCTAACTAGCGGGGCCTTTTACGAGCAGTACTTC.

This clonotype has only a few counts. The chain employs TRBV6-6 and TRBJ2-3, with D unclear. Germline CDR1 reads MNHNY; CDR2 reads SVGAGI (reference sequence). V lost 8 bases and J 0 bases, leaving 15 bases between the germline ends. This CDR3 comprises 15 residues. The CDR3 DNA reads TGTGCCAGCGGGCACAGAGTACCTAGCACAGATACGCAGTATTTT. Its translation: CASGHRVPSTDTQYF.

This clonotype occurred a few times. One junction end does not reproduce the germline sequence, and a read error may be involved. V usage is TRBV2 and J usage is TRBJ1-1, with 8 bases fitting TRBD1. CDR3 length: 14 amino acids. Germline CDR1 reads SNHLY; CDR2 reads FYNNEI. The CDR3 reads CASSEETGDTEAFF. In DNA, the CDR3 is TGTGCCAGCAGCGAAGAGACAGGGGACACTGAAGCTTTCTTT.

This clonotype has a handful of counts. The chain uses TRBV13 and TRBJ2-3; 9 nucleotides agree with TRBD1. J gave up 0 bases and V 5 bases, and 6 bases lay outside the gene matches. The CDR3 extends over 16 amino acids. Germline V gives CDR1 PRHDT, CDR2 FYEKMQ (reference sequence). In DNA, the CDR3 is TGTGCCAGCAGCACTCCGGGACAGGGAAGCACAGATACGCAGTATTTT. Residues: CASSTPGQGSTDTQYF. Variable domain in full (rest from reference TRBV13 and TRBJ2-3): AAGVIQSPRHLIKEKRETATLKCYPIPRHDTVYWYQQGPGQDPQFLISFYEKMQSDKGSIPDRFSAQQFSDYHSELNMSSLELGDSALYFCASSTPGQGSTDTQYFGPGTRLTVL.

V usage is TRBV24-1 and J usage is TRBJ1-1; no definite D call. Between the trimmed V and J ends, which lost 3 bases and 4 bases, there was a span of 17 bases. The germline CDR1 and CDR2 sequences are KGHDR and SFDVKD. The CDR3 consists of 16 residues. CDR3 coding DNA: TGTGCCACCAGTGATACGACCCAGCCGGGGATCACTGAAGCTTTCTTT. Amino acids: CATSDTTQPGITEAFF.

The DNA for the CDR3 is TGCAGCGTTGAGGACGGGAGCTCCTACGAGCAGTACTTC. This sequence encodes CSVEDGSSYEQYF. This chain links TRBV29-1 with TRBJ2-7; weak D call: TRBD2 (6 bases). The CDR3 is made up of 13 amino acids. Trimming took 3 bases from V and 0 from J, leaving 9 bases between them. The germline V gene encodes CDR1 SQVTM and CDR2 ANQGSEA.